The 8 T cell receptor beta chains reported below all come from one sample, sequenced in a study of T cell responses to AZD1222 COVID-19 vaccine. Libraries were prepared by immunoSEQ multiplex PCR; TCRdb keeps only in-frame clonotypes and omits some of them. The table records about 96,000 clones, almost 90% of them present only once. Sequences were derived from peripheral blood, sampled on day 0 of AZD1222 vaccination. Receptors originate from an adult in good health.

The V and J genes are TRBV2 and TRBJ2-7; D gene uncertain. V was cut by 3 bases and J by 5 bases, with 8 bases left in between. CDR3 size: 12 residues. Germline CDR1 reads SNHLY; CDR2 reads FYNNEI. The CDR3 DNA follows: TGTGCCAGCAGTGATTCGTCCCACGAGCAGTACTTC. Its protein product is CASSDSSHEQYF.

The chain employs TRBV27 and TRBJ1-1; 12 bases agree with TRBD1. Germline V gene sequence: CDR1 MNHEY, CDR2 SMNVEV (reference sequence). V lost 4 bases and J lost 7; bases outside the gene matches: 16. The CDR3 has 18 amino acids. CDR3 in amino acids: CASSSPGGTGGGGFEAFF. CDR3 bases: TGTGCCAGCAGTTCCCCGGGGGGGACAGGGGGCGGCGGGTTTGAAGCTTTCTTT.

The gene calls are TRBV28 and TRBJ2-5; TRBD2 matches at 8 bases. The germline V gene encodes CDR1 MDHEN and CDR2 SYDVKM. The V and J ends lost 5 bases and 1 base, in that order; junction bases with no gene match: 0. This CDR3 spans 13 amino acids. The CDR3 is CASSRGGQETQYF. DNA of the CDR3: TGTGCCAGCAGTCGGGGGGGCCAAGAGACCCAGTACTTC.

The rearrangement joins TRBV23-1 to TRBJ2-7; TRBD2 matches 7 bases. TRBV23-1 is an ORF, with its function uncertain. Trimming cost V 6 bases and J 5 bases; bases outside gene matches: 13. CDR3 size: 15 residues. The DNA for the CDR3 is TGCGCCAGCAGACCGACTAGCTCCATCTCGAACGAGCAGTACTTC. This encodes CASRPTSSISNEQYF.

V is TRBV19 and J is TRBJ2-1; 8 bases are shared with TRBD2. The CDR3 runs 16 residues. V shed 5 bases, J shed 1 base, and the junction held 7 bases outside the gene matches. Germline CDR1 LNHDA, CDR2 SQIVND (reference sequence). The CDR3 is CASSSSSGSSYNEQFF. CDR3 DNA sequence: TGTGCCAGTAGTTCATCTAGCGGGTCTTCCTACAATGAGCAGTTCTTC. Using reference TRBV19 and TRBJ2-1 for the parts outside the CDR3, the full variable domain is DGGITQSPKYLFRKEGQNVTLSCEQNLNHDAMYWYRQDPGQGLRLIYYSQIVNDFQKGDIAEGYSVSREKKESFPLTVTSAQKNPTAFYLCASSSSSGSSYNEQFFGPGTRLTVL.

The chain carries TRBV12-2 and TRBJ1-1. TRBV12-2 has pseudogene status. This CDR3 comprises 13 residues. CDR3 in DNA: TGTGCAAGTCGCTTAGGAAGGTGCACTGAAGCTTTCTTT. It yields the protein CASRLGRCTEAFF.

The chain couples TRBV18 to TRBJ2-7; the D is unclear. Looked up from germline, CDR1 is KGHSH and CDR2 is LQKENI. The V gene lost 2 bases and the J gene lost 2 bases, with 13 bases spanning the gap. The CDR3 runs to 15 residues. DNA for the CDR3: TGTGCCAGCTCACCAGAGTCTGGCGGCGCCTACGAGCAGTACTTC. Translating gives CASSPESGGAYEQYF.

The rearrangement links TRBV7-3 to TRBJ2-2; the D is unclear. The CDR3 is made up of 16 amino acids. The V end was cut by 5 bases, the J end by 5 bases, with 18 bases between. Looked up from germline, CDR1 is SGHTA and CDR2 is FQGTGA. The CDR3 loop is CASSPLLRLGTGELFF. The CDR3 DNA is TGTGCCAGCAGCCCCCTCCTCCGGTTAGGGACCGGGGAGCTGTTTTTT.